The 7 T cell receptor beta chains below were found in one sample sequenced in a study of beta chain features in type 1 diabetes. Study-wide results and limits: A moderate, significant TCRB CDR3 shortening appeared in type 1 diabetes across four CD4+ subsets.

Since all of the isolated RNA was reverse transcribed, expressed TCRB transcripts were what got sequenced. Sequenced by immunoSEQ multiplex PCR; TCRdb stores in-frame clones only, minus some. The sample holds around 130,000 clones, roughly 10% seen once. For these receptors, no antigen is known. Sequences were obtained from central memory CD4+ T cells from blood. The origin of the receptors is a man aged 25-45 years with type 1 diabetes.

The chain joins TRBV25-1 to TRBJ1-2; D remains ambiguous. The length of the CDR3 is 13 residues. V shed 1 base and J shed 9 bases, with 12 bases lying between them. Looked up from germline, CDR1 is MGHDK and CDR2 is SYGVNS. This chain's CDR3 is CASSESPSGRYTF. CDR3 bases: TGTGCCAGCAGTGAATCACCGTCTGGCCGCTACACCTTC.

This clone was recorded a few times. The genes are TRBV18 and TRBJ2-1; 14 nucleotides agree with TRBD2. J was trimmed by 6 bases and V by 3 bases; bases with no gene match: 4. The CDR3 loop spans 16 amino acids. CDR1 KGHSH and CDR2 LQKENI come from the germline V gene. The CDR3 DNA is TGTGCCAGCTCACCGGACGGACTAGCGGGGGGCAATGAGCAGTTCTTC. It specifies CASSPDGLAGGNEQFF.

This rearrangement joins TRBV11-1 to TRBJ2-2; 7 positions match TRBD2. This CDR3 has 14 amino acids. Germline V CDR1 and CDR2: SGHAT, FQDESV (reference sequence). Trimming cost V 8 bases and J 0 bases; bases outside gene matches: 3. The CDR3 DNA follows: TGTGCCAGCCGGCGGGAGTCGAACACCGGGGAGCTGTTTTTT. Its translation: CASRRESNTGELFF.

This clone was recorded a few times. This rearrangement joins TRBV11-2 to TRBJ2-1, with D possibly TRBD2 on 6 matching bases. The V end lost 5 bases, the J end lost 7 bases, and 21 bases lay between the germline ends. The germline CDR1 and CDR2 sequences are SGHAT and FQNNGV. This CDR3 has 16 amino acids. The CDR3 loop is CASSPRGGLQGNEQFF. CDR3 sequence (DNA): TGTGCCAGCAGCCCCCGCGGAGGGTTGCAAGGAAATGAGCAGTTCTTC.

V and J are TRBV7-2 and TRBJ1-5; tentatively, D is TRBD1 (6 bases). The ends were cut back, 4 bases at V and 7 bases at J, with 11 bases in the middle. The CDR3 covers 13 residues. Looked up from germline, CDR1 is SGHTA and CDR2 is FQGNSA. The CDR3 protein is CASSSGTGQPQHF. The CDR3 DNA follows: TGTGCCAGCAGCTCAGGTACAGGGCAGCCCCAGCATTTT.

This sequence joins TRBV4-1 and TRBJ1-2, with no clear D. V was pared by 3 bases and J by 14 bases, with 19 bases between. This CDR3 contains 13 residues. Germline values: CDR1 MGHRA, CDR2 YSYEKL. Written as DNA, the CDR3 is TGCGCCAGCAGCCAGATACTAAGGCCACCTAATACCTTC. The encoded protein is CASSQILRPPNTF.

The CDR3 coding sequence is TGCAGCGTTGAAGGGGGCCTCAAGGCAGATACGCAGTATTTT. Residues: CSVEGGLKADTQYF. The V gene is TRBV29-1, the J gene TRBJ2-3; a weak D match, TRBD1 (5 bases). V lost 1 base and J lost 4, with 12 bases in between. CDR3 length equals 14 residues. Germline lookup yields CDR1 SQVTM and CDR2 ANQGSEA.